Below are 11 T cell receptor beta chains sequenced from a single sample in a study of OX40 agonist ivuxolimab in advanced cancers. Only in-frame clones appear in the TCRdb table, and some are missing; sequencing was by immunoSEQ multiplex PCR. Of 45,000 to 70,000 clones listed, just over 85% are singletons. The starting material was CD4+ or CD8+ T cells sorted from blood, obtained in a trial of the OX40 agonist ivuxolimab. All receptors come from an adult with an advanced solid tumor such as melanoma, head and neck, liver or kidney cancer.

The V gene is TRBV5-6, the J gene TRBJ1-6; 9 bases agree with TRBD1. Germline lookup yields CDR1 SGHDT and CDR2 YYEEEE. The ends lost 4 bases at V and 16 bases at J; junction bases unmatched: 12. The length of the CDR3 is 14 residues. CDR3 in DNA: TGTGCCAGCAGCCGGCGCACAGGGGGCGGCCTACTCCACTTT. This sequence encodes CASSRRTGGGLLHF.

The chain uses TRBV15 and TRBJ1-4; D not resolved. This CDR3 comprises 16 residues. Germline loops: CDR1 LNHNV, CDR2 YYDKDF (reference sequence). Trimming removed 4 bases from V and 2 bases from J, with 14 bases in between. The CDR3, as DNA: TGTGCCACCAGCACCCTAAGGGTGGCCACTAATGAAAAACTGTTTTTT. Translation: CATSTLRVATNEKLFF.

CDR3 residues: CASSPAVAGELFF. In DNA form, the CDR3 reads TGCGCCAGCAGCCCCGCGGTCGCCGGGGAGCTGTTTTTT. V gene TRBV5-1 combines with J gene TRBJ2-2; D is uncertain. CDR3 length equals 13 residues. The V end lost 4 bases, the J end lost 6 bases, and 10 bases lay between the germline ends. Germline V gene data show CDR1 as SGHRS and CDR2 as YFSETQ.

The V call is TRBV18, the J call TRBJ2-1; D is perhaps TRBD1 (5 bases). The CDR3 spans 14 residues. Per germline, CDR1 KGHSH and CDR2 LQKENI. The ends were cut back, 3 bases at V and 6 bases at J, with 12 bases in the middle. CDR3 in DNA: TGTGCCAGCTCACCTAATTTAGGGGTCAATGAGCAGTTCTTC. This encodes CASSPNLGVNEQFF. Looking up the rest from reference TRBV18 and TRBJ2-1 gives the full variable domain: NAGVMQNPRHLVRRRGQEARLRCSPMKGHSHVYWYRQLPEEGLKFMVYLQKENIIDESGMPKERFSAEFPKEGPSILRIQQVVRGDSAAYFCASSPNLGVNEQFFGPGTRLTVL.

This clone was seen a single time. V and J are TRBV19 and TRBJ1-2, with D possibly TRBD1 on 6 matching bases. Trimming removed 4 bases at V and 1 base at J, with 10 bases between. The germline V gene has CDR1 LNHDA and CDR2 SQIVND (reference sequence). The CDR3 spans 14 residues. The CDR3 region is CASSTVDSNYGYTF. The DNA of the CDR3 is TGTGCCAGTAGTACCGTGGACAGTAACTATGGCTACACCTTC. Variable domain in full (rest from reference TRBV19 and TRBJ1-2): DGGITQSPKYLFRKEGQNVTLSCEQNLNHDAMYWYRQDPGQGLRLIYYSQIVNDFQKGDIAEGYSVSREKKESFPLTVTSAQKNPTAFYLCASSTVDSNYGYTFGSGTRLTVV.

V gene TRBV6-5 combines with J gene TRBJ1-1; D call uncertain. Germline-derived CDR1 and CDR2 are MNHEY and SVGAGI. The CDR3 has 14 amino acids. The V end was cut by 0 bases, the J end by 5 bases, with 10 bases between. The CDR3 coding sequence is TGTGCCAGCAGTTACTCGAGTGGGGTGACTGAAGCTTTCTTT. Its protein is CASSYSSGVTEAFF.

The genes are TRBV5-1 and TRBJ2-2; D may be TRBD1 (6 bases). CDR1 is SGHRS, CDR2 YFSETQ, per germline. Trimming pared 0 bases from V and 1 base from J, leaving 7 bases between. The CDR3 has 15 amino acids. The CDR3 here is CASSLVRGNTGELFF. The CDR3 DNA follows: TGCGCCAGCAGCTTGGTCAGGGGGAACACCGGGGAGCTGTTTTTT.

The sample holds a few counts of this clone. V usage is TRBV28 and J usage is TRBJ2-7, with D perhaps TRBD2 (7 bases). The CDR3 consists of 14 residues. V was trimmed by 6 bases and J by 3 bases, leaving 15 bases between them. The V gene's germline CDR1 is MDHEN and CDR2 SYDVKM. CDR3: CASSPGGGRYEQYF. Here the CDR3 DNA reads TGTGCCAGCAGCCCTGGGGGGGGCCGCTACGAGCAGTACTTC.

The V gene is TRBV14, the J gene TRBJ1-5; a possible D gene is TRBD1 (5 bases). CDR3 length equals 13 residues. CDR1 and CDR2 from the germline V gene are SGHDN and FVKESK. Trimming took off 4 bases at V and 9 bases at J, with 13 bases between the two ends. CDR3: CASSRGGGSPQHF. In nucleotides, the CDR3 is TGTGCCAGCAGCCGGGGCGGGGGATCGCCCCAGCATTTT.

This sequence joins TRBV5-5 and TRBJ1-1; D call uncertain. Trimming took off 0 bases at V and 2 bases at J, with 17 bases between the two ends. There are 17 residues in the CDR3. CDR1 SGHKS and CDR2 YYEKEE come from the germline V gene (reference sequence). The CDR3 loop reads CASSLVFLGADNTEAFF. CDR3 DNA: TGTGCCAGCAGCTTGGTTTTCCTGGGAGCAGATAACACTGAAGCTTTCTTT. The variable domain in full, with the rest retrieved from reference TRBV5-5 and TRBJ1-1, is DAGVTQSPTHLIKTRGQQVTLRCSPISGHKSVSWYQQVLGQGPQFIFQYYEKEERGRGNFPDRFSARQFPNYSSELNVNALLLGDSALYLCASSLVFLGADNTEAFFGQGTRLTVV.

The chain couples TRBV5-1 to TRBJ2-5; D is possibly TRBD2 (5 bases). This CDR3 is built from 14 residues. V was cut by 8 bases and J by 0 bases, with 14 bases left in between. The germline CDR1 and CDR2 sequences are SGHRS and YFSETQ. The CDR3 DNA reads TGCGCCAGTTGGGCGGACTTTAACCAAGAGACCCAGTACTTC. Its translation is CASWADFNQETQYF.